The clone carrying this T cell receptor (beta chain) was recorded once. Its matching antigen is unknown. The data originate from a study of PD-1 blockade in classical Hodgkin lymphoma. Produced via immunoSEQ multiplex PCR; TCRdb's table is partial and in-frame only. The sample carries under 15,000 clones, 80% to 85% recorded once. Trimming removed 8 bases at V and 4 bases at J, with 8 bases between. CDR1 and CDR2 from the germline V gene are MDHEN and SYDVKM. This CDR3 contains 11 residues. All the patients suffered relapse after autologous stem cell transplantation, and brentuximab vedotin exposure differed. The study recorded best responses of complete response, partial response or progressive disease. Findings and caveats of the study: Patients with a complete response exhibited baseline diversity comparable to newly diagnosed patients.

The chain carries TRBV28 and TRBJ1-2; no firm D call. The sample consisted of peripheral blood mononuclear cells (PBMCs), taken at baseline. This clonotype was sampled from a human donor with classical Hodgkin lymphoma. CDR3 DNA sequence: TGTGCCAGCCTACAAGGCTATGGCTACACCTTC. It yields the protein CASLQGYGYTF.